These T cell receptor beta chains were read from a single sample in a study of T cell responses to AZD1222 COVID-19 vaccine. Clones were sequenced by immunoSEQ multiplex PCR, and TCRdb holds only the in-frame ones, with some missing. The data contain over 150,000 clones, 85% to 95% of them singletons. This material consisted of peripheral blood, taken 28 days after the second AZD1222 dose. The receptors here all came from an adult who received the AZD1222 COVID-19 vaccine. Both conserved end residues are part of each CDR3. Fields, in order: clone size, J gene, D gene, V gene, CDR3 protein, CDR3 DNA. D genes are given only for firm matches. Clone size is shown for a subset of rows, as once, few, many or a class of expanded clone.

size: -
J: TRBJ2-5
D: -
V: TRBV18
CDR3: CASRSVGGETQYF
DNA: TGTGCCAGCCGTTCGGTGGGGGGCGAGACCCAGTACTTC

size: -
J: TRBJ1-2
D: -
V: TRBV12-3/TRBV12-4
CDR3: CASTHGSGGYTF
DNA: TGTGCCAGCACCCACGGATCCGGGGGCTACACCTTC

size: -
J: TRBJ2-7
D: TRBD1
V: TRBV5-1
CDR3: CASSLAVGTGSYEQYF
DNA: TGCGCCAGCAGCTTGGCCGTTGGGACAGGGTCCTACGAGCAGTACTTC

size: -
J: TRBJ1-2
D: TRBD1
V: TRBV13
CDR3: CASSADRGSRYGYTF
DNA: TGTGCCAGCAGCGCCGACAGGGGTAGTAGGTATGGCTACACCTTC

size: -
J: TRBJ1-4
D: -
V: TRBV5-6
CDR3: CASSLELNRSPEKLFF
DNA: TGTGCCAGCAGCTTAGAACTCAACAGGAGCCCGGAAAAACTGTTTTTT

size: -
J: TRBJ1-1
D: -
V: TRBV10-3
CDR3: CAISETAFMNTEAFF
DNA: TGTGCCATCAGTGAAACGGCCTTTATGAACACTGAAGCTTTCTTT

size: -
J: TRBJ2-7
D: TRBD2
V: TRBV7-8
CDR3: CASSWVLRGGLSEQYF
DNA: TGTGCCAGCAGCTGGGTTTTGAGGGGAGGGCTCTCCGAGCAGTACTTC

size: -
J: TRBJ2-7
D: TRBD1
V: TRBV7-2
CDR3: CASSLEGAWEQYF
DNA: TGTGCCAGCAGCTTAGAGGGGGCTTGGGAGCAGTACTTC

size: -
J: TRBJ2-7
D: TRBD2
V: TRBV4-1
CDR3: CASSQPTGLVVYEQYF
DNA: TGCGCCAGCAGTCAACCAACGGGACTAGTGGTCTACGAGCAGTACTTC

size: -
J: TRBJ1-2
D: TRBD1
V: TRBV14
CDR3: CASSQTGQGWGYTF
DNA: TGTGCCAGCAGCCAGACTGGACAGGGTTGGGGCTACACCTTC

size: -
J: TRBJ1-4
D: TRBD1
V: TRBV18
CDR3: CASSTGVSNEKLFF
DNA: TGTGCCAGCTCAACAGGGGTCTCGAATGAAAAACTGTTTTTT

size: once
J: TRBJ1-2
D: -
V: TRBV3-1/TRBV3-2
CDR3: CASSLNRVTVGSYGYTF
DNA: TGTGCCAGCAGCCTAAATAGGGTTACAGTTGGGAGCTATGGCTACACCTTC

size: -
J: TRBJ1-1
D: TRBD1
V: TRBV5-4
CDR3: CASSLGDRGTEAFF
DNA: TGTGCCAGCAGCTTGGGGGACAGGGGAACTGAAGCTTTCTTT

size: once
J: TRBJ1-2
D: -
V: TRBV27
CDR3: CASSGLDSFGYTF
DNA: TGTGCCAGCAGCGGTCTGGACAGCTTTGGCTACACCTTC

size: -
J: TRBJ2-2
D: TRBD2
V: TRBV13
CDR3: CASTHRRGRADYTGELFF
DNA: TGTGCCAGCACCCACCGCCGCGGGAGGGCCGATTACACCGGGGAGCTGTTTTTT

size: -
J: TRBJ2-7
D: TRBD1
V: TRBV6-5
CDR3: CASSLWTGPSYEQYF
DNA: TGTGCCAGCAGTCTCTGGACAGGGCCCTCCTACGAGCAGTACTTC

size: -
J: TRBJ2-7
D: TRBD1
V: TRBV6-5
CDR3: CASRKTGGYYEQYF
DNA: TGTGCCAGCAGAAAGACAGGGGGTTATTACGAGCAGTACTTC

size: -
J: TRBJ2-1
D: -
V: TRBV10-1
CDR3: CASSRSRSYINEQFF
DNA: TGCGCCAGCAGTAGGTCCAGGTCCTACATCAATGAGCAGTTCTTC

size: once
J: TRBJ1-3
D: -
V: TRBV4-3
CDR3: CASSQDTYGNTIYF
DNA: TGCGCCAGCAGCCAAGACACATACGGAAACACCATATATTTT

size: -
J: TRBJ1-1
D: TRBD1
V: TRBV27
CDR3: CASSLTGGGTEAFF
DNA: TGTGCCAGCAGTTTGACAGGGGGAGGCACTGAAGCTTTCTTT

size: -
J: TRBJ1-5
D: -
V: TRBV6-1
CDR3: CASSEAGLNQPQHF
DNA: TGTGCCAGCAGTGAAGCGGGCCTAAATCAGCCCCAGCATTTT

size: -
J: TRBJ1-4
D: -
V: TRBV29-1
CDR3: CSALQGFANEKLFF
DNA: TGCAGCGCCCTACAGGGATTTGCTAATGAAAAACTGTTTTTT

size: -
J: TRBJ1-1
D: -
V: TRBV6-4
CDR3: CASSDSWGQLNTEAFF
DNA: TGTGCCAGCAGTGACTCGTGGGGACAATTGAACACTGAAGCTTTCTTT

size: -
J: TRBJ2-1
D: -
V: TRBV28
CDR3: CASSFFGYNEQFF
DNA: TGTGCCAGCAGTTTTTTCGGCTACAATGAGCAGTTCTTC

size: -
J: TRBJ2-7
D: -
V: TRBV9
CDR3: CASSDGSARVEQYF
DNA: TGTGCCAGCAGCGACGGGAGCGCAAGGGTCGAGCAGTACTTC

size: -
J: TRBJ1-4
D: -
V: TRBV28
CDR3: CASSWGEKLFF
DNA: TGTGCCAGCAGTTGGGGAGAAAAACTGTTTTTT

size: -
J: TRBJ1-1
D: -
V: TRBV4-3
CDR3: CASSQVQAGEAFF
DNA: TGCGCCAGCAGCCAAGTGCAGGCGGGTGAAGCTTTCTTT

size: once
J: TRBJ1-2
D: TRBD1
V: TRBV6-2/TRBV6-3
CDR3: CASSYHLGQPYGYTF
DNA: TGTGCCAGCAGTTACCATTTGGGACAGCCCTATGGCTACACCTTC

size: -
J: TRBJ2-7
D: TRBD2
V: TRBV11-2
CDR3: CASSLLRQRGYEQYF
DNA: TGTGCCAGCAGCTTACTCCGCCAGCGGGGCTACGAGCAGTACTTC

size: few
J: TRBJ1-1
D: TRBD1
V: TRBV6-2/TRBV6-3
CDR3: CASSYQGQEVVAFF
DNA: TGTGCCAGCAGTTACCAGGGACAGGAGGTTGTAGCTTTCTTT